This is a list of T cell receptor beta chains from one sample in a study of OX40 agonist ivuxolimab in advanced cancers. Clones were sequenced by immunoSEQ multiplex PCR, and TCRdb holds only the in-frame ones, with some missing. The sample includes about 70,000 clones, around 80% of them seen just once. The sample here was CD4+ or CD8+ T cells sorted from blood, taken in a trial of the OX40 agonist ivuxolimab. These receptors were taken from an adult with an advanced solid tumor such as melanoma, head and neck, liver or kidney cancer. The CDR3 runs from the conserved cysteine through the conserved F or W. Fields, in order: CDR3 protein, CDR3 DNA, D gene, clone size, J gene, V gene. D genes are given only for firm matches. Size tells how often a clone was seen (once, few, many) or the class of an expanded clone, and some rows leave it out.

CASSLAGPTNEKLFF	TGTGCCAGCAGCTTAGCGGGGCCAACTAATGAAAAACTGTTTTTT	-	-	TRBJ1-4	TRBV7-2
CASSLGTGGPEKLFF	TGTGCCAGCAGCCTTGGGACAGGGGGCCCTGAAAAACTGTTTTTT	TRBD1	-	TRBJ1-4	TRBV5-4
CASRPGTSVYNEQFF	TGCGCCAGCAGACCCGGGACTAGCGTTTACAATGAGCAGTTCTTC	TRBD2	-	TRBJ2-1	TRBV5-1
CASSDPTSGDSYNEQFF	TGTGCCAGCAGTGATCCGACTAGCGGGGACTCCTACAATGAGCAGTTCTTC	TRBD2	-	TRBJ2-1	TRBV6-1
CASSPGGGTARNEQFF	TGTGCCAGCAGCCCGGGGGGCGGGACGGCTCGGAATGAGCAGTTCTTC	-	-	TRBJ2-1	TRBV7-6
CASSQDGGNNEQFF	TGCGCCAGCAGCCAAGACGGCGGTAACAATGAGCAGTTCTTC	-	-	TRBJ2-1	TRBV4-1
CASCGTGAHNSPLHF	TGCGCCAGCTGCGGGACAGGGGCCCATAATTCACCCCTCCACTTT	TRBD1	once	TRBJ1-6	TRBV5-1
CASSPGTGIKETQYF	TGTGCCAGCAGTCCTGGGACAGGTATCAAAGAGACCCAGTACTTC	TRBD1	-	TRBJ2-5	TRBV28
CAISEVMNTEAFF	TGTGCCATCAGTGAAGTGATGAACACTGAAGCTTTCTTT	-	-	TRBJ1-1	TRBV10-3
CASSRGGSTGNTIYF	TGTGCCAGCAGCAGGGGGGGAAGTACTGGAAACACCATATATTTT	-	-	TRBJ1-3	TRBV7-9
CASRGAENTEAFF	TGTGCCAGCAGGGGGGCAGAGAACACTGAAGCTTTCTTT	-	-	TRBJ1-1	TRBV6-5
CASSTGTGYNEQFF	TGTGCCTCCTCCACCGGGACTGGGTACAATGAGCAGTTCTTC	-	-	TRBJ2-1	TRBV30
CAQGQGLFGNTIYF	TGTGCCCAAGGACAGGGCTTATTTGGAAACACCATATATTTT	TRBD1	-	TRBJ1-3	TRBV30
CASSELGQGGTDTQYF	TGCGCCAGCAGCGAACTGGGACAGGGGGGAACAGATACGCAGTATTTT	TRBD1	-	TRBJ2-3	TRBV10-1
CASSLSQRSSYNEQFF	TGTGCCAGCAGCTTATCTCAGCGGAGCTCCTACAATGAGCAGTTCTTC	-	-	TRBJ2-1	TRBV11-2
CASSHEFSDGQETQYF	TGTGCCAGCAGCCATGAGTTTTCGGACGGCCAAGAGACCCAGTACTTC	-	-	TRBJ2-5	TRBV16
CASSPQGAANEKLFF	TGTGCCAGCTCACCACAGGGGGCTGCGAATGAAAAACTGTTTTTT	TRBD1	once	TRBJ1-4	TRBV18
CSASGQQETQYF	TGCAGCGCGAGTGGACAGCAAGAGACCCAGTACTTC	-	-	TRBJ2-5	TRBV29-1
CASSLRMGGYGYTF	TGTGCCAGCAGTTTAAGGATGGGAGGCTATGGCTACACCTTC	-	few	TRBJ1-2	TRBV28
CAWSVEAYSPLHF	TGTGCCTGGAGTGTTGAAGCTTATTCACCCCTCCACTTT	-	once	TRBJ1-6	TRBV30
CASSLAPPNTEAFF	TGCGCCAGCAGCTTGGCGCCTCCGAACACTGAAGCTTTCTTT	-	-	TRBJ1-1	TRBV5-1
CASTRAGYNEQFF	TGTGCCAGCACCCGGGCTGGGTACAATGAGCAGTTCTTC	-	-	TRBJ2-1	TRBV2
CASRRGGLINEQFF	TGTGCCAGCAGACGAGGGGGTTTAATCAATGAGCAGTTCTTC	-	-	TRBJ2-1	TRBV6-6
CASSSKNYGYTF	TGTGCCAGCAGTTCAAAAAACTATGGCTACACCTTC	-	-	TRBJ1-2	TRBV5-6
CASRLTSGTDTQYF	TGTGCCAGCCGCCTGACTAGCGGGACAGATACGCAGTATTTT	TRBD2	once	TRBJ2-3	TRBV7-2
CASSLEGAYEQYF	TGTGCCAGCAGCTTAGAGGGCGCCTACGAGCAGTACTTC	-	-	TRBJ2-7	TRBV7-2
CASGRSSGSPYQETQYF	TGTGCCAGCGGGAGGAGTTCGGGATCCCCGTACCAAGAGACCCAGTACTTC	-	-	TRBJ2-5	TRBV2
CASSFRSYNEQFF	TGTGCCAGCAGTTTCCGCTCCTACAATGAGCAGTTCTTC	-	-	TRBJ2-1	TRBV6-5
CASSLRQGGSYNEQFF	TGTGCCAGCAGCTTAAGACAGGGTGGCTCCTACAATGAGCAGTTCTTC	TRBD1	once	TRBJ2-1	TRBV5-6
CASSHSGQGYEQYF	TGCGCCAGCAGCCACTCCGGACAGGGCTACGAGCAGTACTTC	TRBD1	-	TRBJ2-7	TRBV4-3
CASSQDYEQGEQYF	TGCGCCAGCAGCCAAGATTACGAACAGGGTGAGCAGTACTTC	-	-	TRBJ2-7	TRBV4-3
CASSSGTFGNQPQHF	TGTGCCAGCAGCAGCGGGACGTTCGGCAATCAGCCCCAGCATTTT	-	-	TRBJ1-5	TRBV9
CASSLQNLANYGYTF	TGTGCCAGCAGTTTGCAGAATCTAGCTAACTATGGCTACACCTTC	-	-	TRBJ1-2	TRBV28
CASSQGLADTQYF	TGTGCCAGCAGCCAAGGGCTAGCAGATACGCAGTATTTT	-	once	TRBJ2-3	TRBV4-2
CASGPGGNTEAFF	TGTGCCAGCGGTCCCGGAGGGAACACTGAAGCTTTCTTT	-	-	TRBJ1-1	TRBV7-2